This T cell receptor (beta chain) was recorded in a study of blood T cell repertoires in COVID-19. Across the whole study: Spain, Italy and the United States supplied samples that represented acute and convalescent COVID-19.

CDR1 is MNHEY, CDR2 SVGAGI, per germline. The V and J ends lost 6 bases and 0 bases, in that order; junction bases with no gene match: 4. CDR3 length equals 14 residues. Authors' data handling: By means of reference gene primer amplification, nucleated cell counts were estimated. Assay used: immunoSEQ multiplex PCR; TCRdb lists only in-frame clones, some missing. Clone size and the V and J calls come from that table; the DNA yielded D and trimming. The profile shows some 130,000 clones, 83% of them singletons. The receptor was isolated from a man aged 25 to 40 who had recovered from COVID-19. The rearrangement joins TRBV6-5 to TRBJ1-1; 7 positions match TRBD1. Sequenced: PBMCs or T cells enriched from blood (not recorded which). The DNA of the CDR3 is TGTGCCAGCAGCAGGGACAGCCTGAACACTGAAGCTTTCTTT. It specifies CASSRDSLNTEAFF.